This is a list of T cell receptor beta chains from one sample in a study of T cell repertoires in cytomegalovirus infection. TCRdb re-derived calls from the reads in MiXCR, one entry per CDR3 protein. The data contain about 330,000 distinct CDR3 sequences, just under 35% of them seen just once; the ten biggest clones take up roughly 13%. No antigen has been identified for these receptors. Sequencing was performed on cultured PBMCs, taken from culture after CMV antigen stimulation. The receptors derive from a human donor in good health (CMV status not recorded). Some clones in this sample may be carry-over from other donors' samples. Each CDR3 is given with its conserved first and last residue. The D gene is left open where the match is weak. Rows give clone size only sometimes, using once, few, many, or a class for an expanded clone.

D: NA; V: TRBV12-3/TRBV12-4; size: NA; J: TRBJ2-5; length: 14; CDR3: CASSVTGEGETQYF; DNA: TGTGCCAGCAGTGTTACAGGGGAGGGGGAGACCCAGTACTTC
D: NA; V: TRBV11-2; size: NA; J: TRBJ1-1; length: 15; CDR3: CASSPRGERYTEAFF; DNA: TGTGCCAGCAGCCCCCGGGGAGAAAGGTACACTGAAGCTTTCTTT
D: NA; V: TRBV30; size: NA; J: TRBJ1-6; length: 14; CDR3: CAWSVRGDNSPLHF; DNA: TGTGCCTGGAGTGTCCGAGGGGATAATTCACCCCTCCACTTT
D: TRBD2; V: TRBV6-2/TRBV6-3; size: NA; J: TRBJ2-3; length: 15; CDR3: CASSAGGRNTDTQYF; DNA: TGTGCCAGCAGTGCGGGGGGCAGGAACACAGATACGCAGTATTTT
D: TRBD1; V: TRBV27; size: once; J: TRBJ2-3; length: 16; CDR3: CASSPDRGLISDTQYF; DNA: TGTGCCAGCAGTCCCGACAGGGGGTTAATCTCGGATACGCAGTATTTT
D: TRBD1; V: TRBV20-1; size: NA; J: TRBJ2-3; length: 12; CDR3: CSAGQGTDTQYF; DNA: TGCAGTGCCGGACAGGGCACAGATACGCAGTATTTT
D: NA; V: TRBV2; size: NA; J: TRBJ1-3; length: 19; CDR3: CASMLKTVLRVSSGNTIYF; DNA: TGTGCCAGCATGCTAAAGACGGTTCTGAGGGTCTCCTCTGGAAACACCATATATTTT
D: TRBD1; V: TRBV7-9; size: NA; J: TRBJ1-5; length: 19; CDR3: CTSSPPSGTGGAVYQPQHF; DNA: TGTACCAGCAGCCCGCCCTCCGGGACAGGGGGCGCGGTGTATCAGCCCCAGCATTTT
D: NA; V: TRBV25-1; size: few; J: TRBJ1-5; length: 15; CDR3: CASSDSPRSNQPQHF; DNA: TGTGCCAGCAGTGATTCACCACGTAGCAATCAGCCCCAGCATTTT
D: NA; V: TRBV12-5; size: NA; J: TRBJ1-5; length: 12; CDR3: CASGLGNQPQHF; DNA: TGTGCTAGTGGTTTGGGTAATCAGCCCCAGCATTTT
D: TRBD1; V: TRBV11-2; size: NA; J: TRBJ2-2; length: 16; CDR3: CASSLMGQGLTGELFF; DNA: TGTGCCAGCAGCTTAATGGGACAGGGACTCACCGGGGAGCTGTTTTTT
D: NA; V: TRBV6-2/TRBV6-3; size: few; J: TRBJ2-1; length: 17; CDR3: CASSYSAARRVYNEQFF; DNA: TGTGCCAGCAGTTACTCGGCCGCGCGGCGAGTTTACAATGAGCAGTTCTTC
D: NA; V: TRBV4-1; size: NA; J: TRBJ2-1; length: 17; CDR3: CASSQGGGGAPYNEQFF; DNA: TGCGCCAGCAGCCAGGGGGGGGGGGGGGCCCCCTACAATGAGCAGTTCTTC
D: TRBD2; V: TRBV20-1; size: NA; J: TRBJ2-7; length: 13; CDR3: CSARASGSYEQYF; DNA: TGCAGTGCTAGAGCTAGCGGGAGTTACGAGCAGTACTTC
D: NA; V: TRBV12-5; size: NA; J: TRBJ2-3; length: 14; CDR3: CASASLASTDTQYF; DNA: TGTGCTAGTGCCTCGCTGGCTAGCACAGATACGCAGTATTTT
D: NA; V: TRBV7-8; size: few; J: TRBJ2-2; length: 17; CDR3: CASSWVRRGGNTGELFF; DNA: TGTGCCAGCAGCTGGGTTCGGCGCGGGGGCAACACCGGGGAGCTGTTTTTT
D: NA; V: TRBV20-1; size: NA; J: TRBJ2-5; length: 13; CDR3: CSAKGDFQETQYF; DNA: TGCAGTGCTAAGGGAGATTTCCAAGAGACCCAGTACTTC
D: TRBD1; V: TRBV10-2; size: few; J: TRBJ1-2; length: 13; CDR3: CASSHTGDYGYTF; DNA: TGCGCCAGCAGTCACACAGGGGACTATGGCTACACCTTC
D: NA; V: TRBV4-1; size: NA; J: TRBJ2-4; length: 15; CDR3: CASSQDLEGWDIQYF; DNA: TGCGCCAGCAGCCAAGATTTGGAAGGGTGGGACATTCAGTACTTC
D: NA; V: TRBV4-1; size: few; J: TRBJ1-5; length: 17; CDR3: CASSQATAFHRNQPQHF; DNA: TGCGCCAGCAGCCAAGCGACAGCATTTCATCGCAATCAGCCCCAGCATTTT
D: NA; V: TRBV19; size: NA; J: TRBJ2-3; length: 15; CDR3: CASRLADTSTDTQYF; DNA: TGTGCCAGTAGACTAGCAGATACTAGCACAGATACGCAGTATTTT
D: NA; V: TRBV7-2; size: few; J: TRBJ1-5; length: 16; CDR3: CASSLAFRAGSQPQHF; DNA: TGTGCCAGCAGCTTAGCGTTTCGAGCCGGAAGTCAGCCCCAGCATTTT
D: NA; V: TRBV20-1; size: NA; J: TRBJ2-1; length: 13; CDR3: CSARDPAGHEQFF; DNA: TGCAGTGCTAGAGATCCGGCCGGCCATGAGCAGTTCTTC
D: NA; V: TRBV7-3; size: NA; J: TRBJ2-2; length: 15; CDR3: CASSLDPHPLGELFF; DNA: TGTGCCAGCAGCCTGGACCCACATCCGCTCGGGGAGCTGTTTTTT
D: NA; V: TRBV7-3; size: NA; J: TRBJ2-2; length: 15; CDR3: CASSYGGSVGGELFF; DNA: TGTGCCAGCAGCTACGGAGGTTCAGTAGGCGGGGAGCTGTTTTTT
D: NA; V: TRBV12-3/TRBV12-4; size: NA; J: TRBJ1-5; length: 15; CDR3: CASSLRDISNQPQHF; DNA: TGTGCCAGCAGTTTGCGAGACATTAGCAATCAGCCCCAGCATTTT
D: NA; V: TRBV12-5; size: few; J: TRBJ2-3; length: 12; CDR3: CASGSGTDTQYF; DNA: TGTGCTAGTGGTTCCGGAACAGATACGCAGTATTTT
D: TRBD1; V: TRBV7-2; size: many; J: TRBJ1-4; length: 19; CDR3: CASSLGTGEGLLPNEKLFF; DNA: TGTGCCAGCAGCTTAGGGACAGGAGAAGGGTTGTTACCTAATGAAAAACTGTTTTTT
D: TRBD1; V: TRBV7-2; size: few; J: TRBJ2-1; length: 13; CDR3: CASSPGQNNEQFF; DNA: TGTGCCAGCAGCCCGGGACAGAACAATGAGCAGTTCTTC
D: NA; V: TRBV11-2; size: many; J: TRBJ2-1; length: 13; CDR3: CASSLAGYNEQFF; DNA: TGTGCCAGCAGCTTAGCGGGGTACAATGAGCAGTTCTTC
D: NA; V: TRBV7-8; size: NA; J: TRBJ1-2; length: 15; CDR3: CASSLNRSLTYGYTF; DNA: TGTGCCAGCAGCCTCAATCGTTCTTTGACCTATGGCTACACCTTC
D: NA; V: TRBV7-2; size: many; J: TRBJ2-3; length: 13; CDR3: CASSLAGPDTQYF; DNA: TGTGCCAGCAGCTTAGCGGGGCCAGATACGCAGTATTTT
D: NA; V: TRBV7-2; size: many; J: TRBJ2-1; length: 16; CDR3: CASSWLPTGVFNEQFF; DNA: TGTGCCAGCAGCTGGCTCCCGACAGGCGTGTTCAATGAGCAGTTCTTC
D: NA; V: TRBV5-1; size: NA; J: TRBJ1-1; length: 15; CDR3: CASSQRPGMNTEAFF; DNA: TGCGCCAGCAGCCAACGTCCGGGCATGAACACTGAAGCTTTCTTT
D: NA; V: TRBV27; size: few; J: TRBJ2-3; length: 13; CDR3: CASSRPGDHTQYF; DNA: TGTGCCAGCAGCCGGCCAGGGGATCATACGCAGTATTTT
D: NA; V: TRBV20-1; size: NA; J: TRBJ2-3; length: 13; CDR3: CSAAGPGAYTQYF; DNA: TGCAGTGCCGCTGGTCCAGGGGCATATACGCAGTATTTT
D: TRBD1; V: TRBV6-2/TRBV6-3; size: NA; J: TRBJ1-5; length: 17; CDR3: CASTAGQPITYHQPQHF; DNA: TGTGCCAGCACCGCGGGACAGCCAATTACCTACCATCAGCCCCAGCATTTT
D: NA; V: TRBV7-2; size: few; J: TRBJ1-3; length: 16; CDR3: CASSSLSSFSGNTIYF; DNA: TGTGCCAGCAGCTCCCTCTCCAGCTTCTCTGGAAACACCATATATTTT
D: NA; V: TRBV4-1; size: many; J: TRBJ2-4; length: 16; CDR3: CASSQGPRGGEVIQYF; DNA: TGCGCCAGCAGCCAAGGACCCAGGGGTGGGGAAGTCATTCAGTACTTC
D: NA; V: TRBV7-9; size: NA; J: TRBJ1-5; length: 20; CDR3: CASSLSRPGLLGLSNQPQHF; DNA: TGTGCCAGCAGTTTAAGTCGTCCGGGACTCTTGGGTCTTAGCAATCAGCCCCAGCATTTT
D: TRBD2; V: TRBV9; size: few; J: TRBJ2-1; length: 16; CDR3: CASSVGASGSMNEQFF; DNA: TGTGCCAGCAGCGTAGGAGCTAGCGGGAGTATGAATGAGCAGTTCTTC
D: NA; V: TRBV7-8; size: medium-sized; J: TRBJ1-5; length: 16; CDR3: CASSLRERARDQPQHF; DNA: TGTGCCAGCAGCCTCCGGGAGCGGGCTCGCGATCAGCCCCAGCATTTT
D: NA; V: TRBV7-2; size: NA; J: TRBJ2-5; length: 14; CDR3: CASSSQIGRETQYF; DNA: TGTGCCAGCAGCTCCCAGATCGGGCGAGAGACCCAGTACTTC